Below, one TCR beta chain is given with its context. A few counts support this clonotype. The antigen this receptor binds is unknown. Within one base of it there is no much larger clone, and no base qualities were kept. CDR1 and CDR2, looked up from the germline V gene, are SGHTA and FQGNSA. Trimming costs V 0 bases and J 2 bases, and their ends lie 7 bases apart. The CDR3 runs 14 amino acids, cysteine and phenylalanine included. Only the CDR3 DNA stays, 42 bases, in frame from base 1. The sample is drawn from a study of identical twins (dated by TCRdb to 2016 to 2017). Regarding the research as a whole: To test whether fetal clonotypes persist, the study used deep sequencing on TCR alpha and beta repertoires from monozygotic twins, unrelated adults of various ages, and cord blood. Replicate twin experiments were performed at different times using different library preparation protocols to rule out contamination. General study outcomes and caveats: Compared with coincidental sharing between unrelated individuals, an excess of low generation-probability sequences was observed among out-of-frame TCR alpha sequences shared between twins. Fewer insertions were carried by abundant cord blood beta clonotypes, a similar but weaker trend appeared in young adult naive repertoires, and no such trend appeared in memory repertoires. Invariant T cells such as MAIT and iNKT could partly confound zero-insertion analyses, although diverse VJ usage argued against such confounding for most clonotypes. Because the same donors could not be followed over many years, conclusions were based on cross-sectional statistical analysis. Excess twin sharing in beta out-of-frame sequences was weaker because fewer shared sequences lowered the signal-to-noise ratio. In monozygotic twins, out-of-frame TCR alpha sharing was systematically underestimated by recombination models, although the models agreed with sharing between unrelated individuals.

Every donor in the study was a healthy Caucasian. Three pairs of female monozygotic twins, all aged roughly 18 to 29 years, made up the twin cohort. Positive isolation kits from Invitrogen were used to isolate the CD4+ and CD8+ T cell populations. Library preparation employed 5' RACE. Instrument used: Illumina HiSeq 2000. Template switching added a universal primer binding site, and the final cDNA carried a unique molecular identifier that allowed TCR cDNA molecules to be counted accurately. Specific primers in the conserved constant-segment region were used to synthesize first-strand cDNA for TCR alpha and beta chains. To control for contamination, every cDNA library was double barcoded, receiving both a SMART-Mk sample barcode and Illumina barcodes. TruSeq adapter sequences along with Illumina sample barcodes were introduced in two successive PCR steps. TCR alpha and beta cDNA libraries were sequenced on the Illumina HiSeq platform with custom primers. The original methods were these. MiGEC was used to process raw reads and extract unique molecular identifiers, and MiXCR was used to find CDR3 positions. Recombination models were inferred per individual with the repgenHMM and IGoR tools using an EM algorithm. Shared clonotypes were analyzed with the tcR package in R, and sharing was normalized by the product of cloneset sizes. To study raw recombination free of thymic and clonal selection effects, out-of-frame nonproductive sequences were analyzed. TCRdb reanalyzed the raw reads on its own, using fastp at Q25 for trimming and MiXCR for clone calling, and kept in-frame beta chains. Rows matching on CDR3 protein sequence are summarized as one entry with the most common DNA and genes. TCRdb, rather than the study authors, made the V and J calls. In this sample the table shows a few hundred thousand distinct CDR3 sequences, roughly 8.7% of which occur a single time. The ten largest account for roughly 3% of the sample.

This sample also belongs to another study, concerning yellow fever vaccine responses in identical twins. Per that second paper: The authors reported that the T cell response to vaccination in identical twins appeared partly convergent and partly personalized. In identical twins, the study followed T cell clones that responded to the vaccine with precision.

The sequence derives from a young woman in good health. This chain is built from TRBV7-2 and TRBJ1-1; no D gene call is confident. The sequencing sample was made of CD8+ T cells sorted from blood. In nucleotide form, the sequence is TGTGCCAGCAGCTTAGCGGCGGCCAACACTGAAGCTTTCTTT. Its product reads: CASSLAAANTEAFF. Joined to the reference TRBV7-2 and TRBJ1-1 proteins, this CDR3 gives the full variable domain: GAGVSQSPSNKVTEKGKDVELRCDPISGHTALYWYRQSLGQGLEFLIYFQGNSAPDKSGLPSDRFSAERTGGSVSTLTIQRTQQEDSAVYLCASSLAAANTEAFFGQGTRLTVV.